The clone carrying this T cell receptor beta chain was counted at least ten times. This sample stems from a study of neurological immune-mediated disorders. The V gene's germline CDR1 is DFQATT and CDR2 SNEGSKA (reference sequence). V lost 3 bases, J lost 0 bases, and 12 bases lay in between. The CDR3 is 14 residues long. With 10-nucleotide random UMIs included, cDNA was synthesized by 5'RACE. TCRdb called the 5' RACE reads again in MiXCR, with one record for every CDR3 protein. This sample has tens of thousands of distinct CDR3 sequences, with roughly an eighth found just once. This receptor was identified in a woman in her sixties or seventies with HTLV-1-associated myelopathy (HAM/TSP). Sequencing was done on a sample of PBMCs. This chain connects TRBV20-1 to TRBJ2-7; D not resolved. CDR3 DNA sequence: TGCAGTGCTAGGGAAGCTCCCTTCTCCTACGAGCAGTACTTC. This encodes CSAREAPFSYEQYF.